A single count supports the clone carrying this T cell receptor beta chain. Antigen: not known. Per germline, CDR1 MNHEY and CDR2 SMNVEV (reference sequence). The V and J ends lost 2 bases and 4 bases respectively, with 11 bases between them. The CDR3 covers 14 residues. These data belong to a study of T cells in localized non-small cell lung cancer. Study-level results: For the top 100 tumor clones, a median roughly 56 also appeared in adjacent lung. A single tumor region was sequenced, leaving heterogeneity possible.

TCRdb keeps only in-frame clones here, not all; method: immunoSEQ multiplex PCR. Among 90,000 to 95,000 clones, 87% were seen once, and the ten largest hold roughly 14%. The V call is TRBV27, the J call TRBJ2-5; D perhaps matches TRBD1 (5 bases). The sample here was peripheral blood, taken before any cancer treatment. The sequence was obtained from a man aged 40 to 70 with stage I squamous cell lung carcinoma. The CDR3 DNA sequence: TGTGCCAGCAGTTTACCAGGGCTCGGAGAGACCCAGTACTTC. Translation gives CASSLPGLGETQYF.